The rows below give T cell receptor beta chains drawn from one sample of a study of T cells in Graves' hyperthyroidism and ophthalmopathy. In TCRdb, the multiplex PCR reads were re-called with MiXCR into one record per CDR3 protein. The sample shows about 500,000 distinct CDR3 sequences, about 16% of them seen only once. Sequences were obtained from blood. These receptors came from a woman in her thirties with Graves' ophthalmopathy. The CDR3 runs from the conserved cysteine through the conserved F or W. D genes are given only for firm matches. Size tells how often a clone was seen (once, few, many) or the class of an expanded clone, and some rows leave it out.

D: TRBD1; size: NA; J: TRBJ2-7; V: TRBV13; DNA: TGTGCCAGCAGCTTATTGACAGGGGGTGAGCAGTACTTC; CDR3: CASSLLTGGEQYF
D: NA; size: NA; J: TRBJ2-5; V: TRBV4-3; DNA: TGCGCCAGCAGCCAAGGAGGAGAACAGGGTGCAGAGACCCAGTACTTC; CDR3: CASSQGGEQGAETQYF
D: NA; size: many; J: TRBJ2-1; V: TRBV5-1; DNA: TGCGCCAGCAGCTTGGCCCCGAGCAGATTTGACAATGAGCAGTTCTTC; CDR3: CASSLAPSRFDNEQFF
D: TRBD1; size: NA; J: TRBJ2-1; V: TRBV19; DNA: TGTGCCAGTAGTATAGTTGGGACAGGGGGTTGGAATGAGCAGTTCTTC; CDR3: CASSIVGTGGWNEQFF
D: NA; size: NA; J: TRBJ1-5; V: TRBV7-2; DNA: TGTGCCAGCAGCCGAATAGGCAGGGCCGCCAATCAGCCCCAGCATTTT; CDR3: CASSRIGRAANQPQHF
D: NA; size: many; J: TRBJ2-5; V: TRBV29-1; DNA: TGCAGCGTTGGACAGCGGTACCAAGAGACCCAGTACTTC; CDR3: CSVGQRYQETQYF
D: NA; size: many; J: TRBJ2-7; V: TRBV13; DNA: TGTGCCAGCAGCGTCGTAGAGGCTTCCGACGAGCAGTACTTC; CDR3: CASSVVEASDEQYF
D: NA; size: few; J: TRBJ2-5; V: TRBV6-1; DNA: TGTGCCAGCAGTGAACGCAAGGGCCCACAGACCCAGTACTTC; CDR3: CASSERKGPQTQYF
D: NA; size: many; J: TRBJ1-6; V: TRBV20-1; DNA: TGCAGTGTTAGAGGGAGTGCTAATTCACCCCTCCACTTT; CDR3: CSVRGSANSPLHF
D: NA; size: many; J: TRBJ2-1; V: TRBV12-3/TRBV12-4; DNA: TGTGCCAGCAGTTTATTGGGGACTCCAGCCGACAATGAGCAGTTCTTC; CDR3: CASSLLGTPADNEQFF
D: TRBD2; size: many; J: TRBJ2-7; V: TRBV6-2/TRBV6-3; DNA: TGTGCCAGCAGTTACGAGGGACTACACGAGCAGTACTTC; CDR3: CASSYEGLHEQYF
D: TRBD1; size: NA; J: TRBJ2-1; V: TRBV20-1; DNA: TGCAGTGCTCCTCCGACAGGGGGCAATAAGCAGTTCTTC; CDR3: CSAPPTGGNKQFF
D: TRBD1; size: few; J: TRBJ2-3; V: TRBV20-1; DNA: TGCAGTGCTCATAACAGGGGCCCCACAGATACGCAGTATTTT; CDR3: CSAHNRGPTDTQYF
D: TRBD1; size: NA; J: TRBJ2-5; V: TRBV19; DNA: TGTGCCAGTAGTATAGGGGGACAGGGTCTCGATGAGACCCAGTACTTC; CDR3: CASSIGGQGLDETQYF
D: TRBD1; size: many; J: TRBJ2-5; V: TRBV20-1; DNA: TGCAGTGCCCCCGACCGGGACAGGGGAGATAGGACCCAGTACTTC; CDR3: CSAPDRDRGDRTQYF
D: NA; size: many; J: TRBJ2-1; V: TRBV6-2/TRBV6-3; DNA: TGTGCCAGCAGGGCGGATAGCTCCTACAATGAGCAGTTCTTC; CDR3: CASRADSSYNEQFF
D: TRBD2; size: few; J: TRBJ2-2; V: TRBV12-3/TRBV12-4; DNA: TGTGCCAGCAGGGACCCGGGACTAGCGGGTCGAACCGGGGAGCTGTTTTTT; CDR3: CASRDPGLAGRTGELFF
D: NA; size: NA; J: TRBJ1-5; V: TRBV6-1; DNA: TGTGCCAGCAGCTCCGCGGCGGGCTCTAGCAATCAGCCCCAGCATTTT; CDR3: CASSSAAGSSNQPQHF
D: TRBD2; size: many; J: TRBJ2-7; V: TRBV28; DNA: TGTGCCAGCAGTCTACCCGGGAGAGCGGGAACCTACGAGCAGTACTTC; CDR3: CASSLPGRAGTYEQYF
D: TRBD1; size: few; J: TRBJ2-3; V: TRBV6-5; DNA: TGTGCCAGCAGTTACTCCTATCCCCGGGGACAGCTCACAGATACGCAGTATTTT; CDR3: CASSYSYPRGQLTDTQYF
D: NA; size: many; J: TRBJ1-1; V: TRBV20-1; DNA: TGCAGTGCTCCGGATGGCGGGAACATGAACACTGAAGCTTTCTTT; CDR3: CSAPDGGNMNTEAFF
D: TRBD2; size: NA; J: TRBJ2-3; V: TRBV4-3; DNA: TGCGCCAGCAGCCAACAGAGCGGGAGGGTAGATACGCAGTATTTT; CDR3: CASSQQSGRVDTQYF
D: NA; size: few; J: TRBJ1-3; V: TRBV3-1; DNA: TGTGCCAGCAGCCAATTTTGGGGACTCTCTGGAAACACCATATATTTT; CDR3: CASSQFWGLSGNTIYF
D: NA; size: many; J: TRBJ1-2; V: TRBV28; DNA: TGTGCCAGCAGAGATCCGGGAGAATTCTATGGCTACACCTTC; CDR3: CASRDPGEFYGYTF
D: TRBD1; size: NA; J: TRBJ2-2; V: TRBV7-6; DNA: TGTGCCAGCAGCCGCGAGGACAGGACTTACACCGGGGAGCTGTTTTTT; CDR3: CASSREDRTYTGELFF
D: NA; size: NA; J: TRBJ2-2; V: TRBV12-3/TRBV12-4; DNA: TGTGCCAGCAGCCCCCCCCGCGGGACACCGAACACCGGGGAGCTGTTTTTT; CDR3: CASSPPRGTPNTGELFF
D: NA; size: many; J: TRBJ2-1; V: TRBV27; DNA: TGTGCCAGCAGGGGAGGGGGGCGTGGGGAGCAGTTCTTC; CDR3: CASRGGGRGEQFF
D: NA; size: NA; J: TRBJ2-3; V: TRBV28; DNA: TGTGCCAGCAGCCGAAGGGGGGCGGGCCCAGATACGCAGTATTTT; CDR3: CASSRRGAGPDTQYF